This T cell receptor (beta chain) comes out of a study of human T cells and chemical hapten exposure. The study used a library that attached unique molecular identifiers to individual cDNA molecules. In the authors' methods: A typical sample had 75,000 to 100,000 TCRs, with about 23,224 to 690,600 overall. Via MiXCR, TCRdb re-called the RACE reads, giving one row per CDR3 protein. TCRdb's processing, not the authors' own work, is the source of the V and J calls. Of some 110,000 distinct CDR3 sequences in the sample, 11% are singletons; the top ten hold around 2.5%. Stated time point: patch test 3, about 24 weeks after DPC sensitization. This sample's treatment: therapeutic diphenylcyclopropenone sensitization with weekly scalp DPC. Total RNA was extracted from unfractionated whole blood. This clonotype came up many times. The antigen is undetermined. Whole-study findings and limits: TCRs above 1 in 1000 frequency stayed constant with DPC sensitization.

The V segment lost 2 bases and the J segment 2 bases; nucleotides outside the gene matches: 4. This CDR3 is built from 16 residues. CDR1 is MNHEY and CDR2 is SVGAGI in the germline V gene. The chain couples TRBV6-5 to TRBJ2-3; 10 nucleotides line up with TRBD2. The receptor's source is a woman aged 45-60 years with alopecia areata. Some clones in this sample may be carry-over from other donors' samples. The sample was whole blood, taken in connection with sensitization to the hapten diphenylcyclopropenone (DPC). Written as DNA, the CDR3 is TGTGCCAGCAGTTACGGAGCGGGGGGGCCCACAGATACGCAGTATTTT. Residues: CASSYGAGGPTDTQYF.